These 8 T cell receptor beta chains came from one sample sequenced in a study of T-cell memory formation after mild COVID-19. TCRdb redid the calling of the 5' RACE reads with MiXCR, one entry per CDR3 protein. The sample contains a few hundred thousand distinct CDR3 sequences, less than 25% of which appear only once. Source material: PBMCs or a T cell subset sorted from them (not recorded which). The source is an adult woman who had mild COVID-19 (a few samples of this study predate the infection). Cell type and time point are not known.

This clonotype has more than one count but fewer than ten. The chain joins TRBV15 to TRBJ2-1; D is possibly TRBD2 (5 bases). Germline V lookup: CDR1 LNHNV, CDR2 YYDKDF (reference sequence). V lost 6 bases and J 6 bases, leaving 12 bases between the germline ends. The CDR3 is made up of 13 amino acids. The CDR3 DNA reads TGTGCCACCAGTGAGGGAGTCGGCAATGAGCAGTTCTTC. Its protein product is CATSEGVGNEQFF.

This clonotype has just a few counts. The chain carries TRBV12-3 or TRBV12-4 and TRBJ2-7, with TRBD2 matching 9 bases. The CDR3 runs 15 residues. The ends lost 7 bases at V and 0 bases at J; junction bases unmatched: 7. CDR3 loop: CASTKTSGTSYEQYF. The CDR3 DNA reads TGTGCCAGCACCAAGACTAGCGGTACCTCCTACGAGCAGTACTTC.

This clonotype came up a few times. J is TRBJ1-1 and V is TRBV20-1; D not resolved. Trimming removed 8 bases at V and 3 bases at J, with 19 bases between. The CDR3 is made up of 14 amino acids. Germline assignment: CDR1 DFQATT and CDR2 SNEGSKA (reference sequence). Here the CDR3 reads CSCGPNVGDTEAFF. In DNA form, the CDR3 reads TGCAGTTGCGGACCTAACGTTGGGGACACTGAAGCTTTCTTT.

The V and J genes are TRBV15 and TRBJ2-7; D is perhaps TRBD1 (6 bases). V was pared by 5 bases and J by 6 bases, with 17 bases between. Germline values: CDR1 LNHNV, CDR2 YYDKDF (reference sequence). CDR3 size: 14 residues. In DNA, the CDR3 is TGTGCCACCAGCCCCCGACCGGGACACGGCGAGCAGTACTTC. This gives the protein CATSPRPGHGEQYF. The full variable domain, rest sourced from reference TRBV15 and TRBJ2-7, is DAMVIQNPRYQVTQFGKPVTLSCSQTLNHNVMYWYQQKSSQAPKLLFHYYDKDFNNEADTPDNFQSRRPNTSFCFLDIRSPGLGDTAMYLCATSPRPGHGEQYFGPGTRLTVT.

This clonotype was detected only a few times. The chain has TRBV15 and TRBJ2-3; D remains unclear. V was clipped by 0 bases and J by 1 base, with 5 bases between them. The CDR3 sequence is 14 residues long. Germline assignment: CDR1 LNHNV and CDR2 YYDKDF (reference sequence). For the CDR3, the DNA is TGTGCCACCAGCAGAGACTCCCGCACAGATACGCAGTATTTT. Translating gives CATSRDSRTDTQYF.

Written as DNA, the CDR3 is TGTGCCAGCAGCGTGGCGGACGGAGCGGTTTATGGCTACACCTTC. Its translation is CASSVADGAVYGYTF. V usage is TRBV9 and J usage is TRBJ1-2; D unresolved. V was trimmed by 2 bases and J by 5 bases, leaving 16 bases between them. The CDR3 runs to 15 residues. Germline CDR1 is SGDLS and CDR2 is YYNGEE.

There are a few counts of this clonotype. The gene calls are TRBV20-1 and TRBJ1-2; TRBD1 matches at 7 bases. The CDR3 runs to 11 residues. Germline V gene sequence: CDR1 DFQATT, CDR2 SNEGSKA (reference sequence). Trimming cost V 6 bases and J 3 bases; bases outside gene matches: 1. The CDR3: CSAGTDYGYTF. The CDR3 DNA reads TGCAGTGCCGGGACAGACTATGGCTACACCTTC.

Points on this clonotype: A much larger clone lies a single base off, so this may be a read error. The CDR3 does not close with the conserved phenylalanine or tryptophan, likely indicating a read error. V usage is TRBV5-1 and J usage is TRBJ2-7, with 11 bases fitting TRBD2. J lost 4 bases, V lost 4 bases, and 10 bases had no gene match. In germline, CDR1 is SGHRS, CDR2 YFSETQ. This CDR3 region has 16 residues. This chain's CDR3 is CASSPHRLAGGYEQYL. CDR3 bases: TGCGCCAGCAGCCCCCACCGATTAGCGGGAGGGTACGAGCAGTACCTC.